The T cell receptor beta chain described here comes from a study of T cell responses to AZD1222 COVID-19 vaccine. Profiling relied on immunoSEQ multiplex PCR, and the TCRdb table lists in-frame clones only, not all of them. The sample has around 140,000 clones; 85% to 95% are singletons. V shed 3 bases, J shed 5 bases, and the junction held 6 bases outside the gene matches. Germline V gene lookup returns CDR1 GTSNPN and CDR2 SVGIG (reference sequence). There are 14 residues in the CDR3. Sequencing was performed on peripheral blood, taken on day 0 of AZD1222 vaccination. The receptor was derived from an adult in good health. The chain has TRBV30 and TRBJ2-7; TRBD2 matches 11 bases. CDR3 sequence: CAWRISGGAHEQYF. The CDR3 bases are TGTGCCTGGAGGATTAGCGGGGGGGCCCACGAGCAGTACTTC. The whole variable domain, filled in from reference TRBV30 and TRBJ2-7, reads SQTIHQWPATLVQPVGSPLSLECTVEGTSNPNLYWYRQAAGRGLQLLFYSVGIGQISSEVPQNLSASRPQDRQFILSSKKLLLSDSGFYLCAWRISGGAHEQYFGPGTRLTVT.